This is a list of T cell receptor beta chains from one sample in a study of cytomegalovirus exposure and HLA in healthy donors. Profiled with immunoSEQ multiplex PCR; TCRdb holds only in-frame clones, not every one. The table includes about 45,000 clones, 75% to 90% detected once. Sequences were obtained from PBMCs. The receptors derive from a woman aged 40 to 50 in good health and CMV-seropositive. The CDR3 runs from the conserved cysteine through the conserved F or W. A D gene is named only where the DNA matches it firmly. A row's size may be missing; if present it is once, few, many or a size class.

D: TRBD2
V: TRBV27
J: TRBJ2-5
size: NA
CDR3: CASRPLAGKAQETQYF
DNA: TGTGCCAGCAGGCCCCTAGCGGGAAAGGCCCAAGAGACCCAGTACTTC

D: TRBD2
V: TRBV10-3
J: TRBJ2-1
size: NA
CDR3: CAISELADYNEQFF
DNA: TGTGCCATCAGTGAACTAGCGGACTACAATGAGCAGTTCTTC

D: NA
V: TRBV7-2
J: TRBJ2-2
size: NA
CDR3: CASSLGVGLAGELFF
DNA: TGTGCCAGCAGCTTAGGGGTGGGGCTGGCCGGGGAGCTGTTTTTT

D: NA
V: TRBV18
J: TRBJ2-5
size: NA
CDR3: CASSPRTARGTQYF
DNA: TGTGCCAGCTCACCTCGGACAGCGCGTGGGACCCAGTACTTC

D: TRBD1
V: TRBV18
J: TRBJ1-5
size: NA
CDR3: CASSGQAADQPQHF
DNA: TGTGCCAGCTCGGGACAGGCGGCCGATCAGCCCCAGCATTTT

D: TRBD2
V: TRBV7-9
J: TRBJ2-1
size: NA
CDR3: CASSLPSGSLFGPEQFF
DNA: TGTGCCAGCAGCTTACCTAGCGGGAGTTTGTTTGGGCCTGAGCAGTTCTTC

D: NA
V: TRBV28
J: TRBJ2-2
size: NA
CDR3: CASRGHSNTGELFF
DNA: TGTGCCAGCAGGGGGCATTCGAACACCGGGGAGCTGTTTTTT

D: TRBD1
V: TRBV19
J: TRBJ1-5
size: NA
CDR3: CASSNHRDRGNQPQHF
DNA: TGTGCCAGTAGTAATCACCGGGACAGGGGCAATCAGCCCCAGCATTTT

D: NA
V: TRBV2
J: TRBJ2-7
size: NA
CDR3: CASRKSGGSSYEQYF
DNA: TGTGCCAGCAGAAAGAGCGGAGGGAGCTCCTACGAGCAGTACTTC

D: NA
V: TRBV28
J: TRBJ2-5
size: NA
CDR3: CASSWDGGEQYF
DNA: TGTGCCAGCAGCTGGGACGGGGGAGAGCAGTACTTC

D: TRBD1
V: TRBV7-2
J: TRBJ2-7
size: NA
CDR3: CASSFGTGAREQYF
DNA: TGTGCCAGCAGCTTCGGGACAGGGGCACGCGAGCAGTACTTC

D: NA
V: TRBV5-1
J: TRBJ1-1
size: NA
CDR3: CASSLGVNTEAFF
DNA: TGCGCCAGCAGCTTGGGCGTGAACACTGAAGCTTTCTTT

D: NA
V: TRBV6-4
J: TRBJ2-1
size: few
CDR3: CASSDSAGTSYNEQFF
DNA: TGTGCCAGCAGTGACTCTGCAGGCACCTCCTACAATGAGCAGTTCTTC

D: TRBD2
V: TRBV19
J: TRBJ2-7
size: NA
CDR3: CASSIVASGSYEQYF
DNA: TGTGCCAGTAGTATAGTCGCTAGCGGGAGTTACGAGCAGTACTTC

D: TRBD1
V: TRBV5-6
J: TRBJ2-7
size: NA
CDR3: CASSSLDRASNYEQYF
DNA: TGTGCCAGCAGCTCCCTAGACAGGGCATCGAACTACGAGCAGTACTTC

D: NA
V: TRBV19
J: TRBJ1-6
size: NA
CDR3: CASSMGSQGYNSPLHF
DNA: TGTGCCAGTAGTATGGGCTCGCAGGGCTACAATTCACCCCTCCACTTT

D: NA
V: TRBV2
J: TRBJ2-7
size: NA
CDR3: CASRGQAYEQYF
DNA: TGTGCCAGCAGGGGGCAGGCCTACGAGCAGTACTTC

D: TRBD2
V: TRBV30
J: TRBJ2-3
size: NA
CDR3: CAWDLAGGRADTQYF
DNA: TGTGCCTGGGATCTAGCGGGGGGGCGGGCAGATACGCAGTATTTT

D: NA
V: TRBV5-1
J: TRBJ2-7
size: NA
CDR3: CASSLLSGASPYEQYF
DNA: TGCGCCAGCAGCTTGTTATCTGGGGCATCTCCCTACGAGCAGTACTTC

D: TRBD2
V: TRBV29-1
J: TRBJ2-7
size: once
CDR3: CSVGPSSGRLDEQYF
DNA: TGCAGCGTCGGCCCCTCTAGCGGGAGGTTAGACGAGCAGTACTTC

D: NA
V: TRBV6-5
J: TRBJ1-5
size: NA
CDR3: CASRQGGKSNQPQHF
DNA: TGTGCCAGCAGACAAGGGGGTAAGAGCAATCAGCCCCAGCATTTT

D: TRBD2
V: TRBV5-8
J: TRBJ2-7
size: NA
CDR3: CASSLTGGSSYEQYF
DNA: TGTGCCAGCAGCTTGACGGGGGGGAGCTCCTACGAGCAGTACTTC